These T cell receptor beta chains were read from a single sample in a study of blood T cell repertoires in COVID-19. The protocol was immunoSEQ multiplex PCR, while the TCRdb copy is restricted to in-frame clones and leaves out a portion. Among 350,000 to 450,000 clones listed, around nine tenths were seen once. The specimen was peripheral blood. These receptors originate from a woman in her forties with COVID-19, enrolled during active disease. Both conserved end residues are part of each CDR3. Fields, in order: J gene, clone size, D gene, V gene, CDR3 DNA, CDR3 protein. A D gene is named only where the DNA matches it firmly. Clone size is given for some rows only: seen once, a few or many times, or a class if the clone is expanded.

TRBJ1-2	-	-	TRBV28	TGTGCCAGCAGTTTAAGGCAGGGTGGTAACACCTTC	CASSLRQGGNTF
TRBJ1-2	-	TRBD1	TRBV29-1	TGCAGCGTGGGACAGACGGATGGCTACACCTTC	CSVGQTDGYTF
TRBJ1-2	-	-	TRBV28	TGTGCCAGCAGTTCCCCCCCGACATCCTCAACCTCAATCTATGGCTACACCTTC	CASSSPPTSSTSIYGYTF
TRBJ1-2	-	-	TRBV7-2	TGTGCCAGCACCACCAGGACTAACTATGGCTACACCTTC	CASTTRTNYGYTF
TRBJ1-2	-	-	TRBV3-1/TRBV3-2	TGTGCCAGCAGCTCGGCGAGATCTAGCACCTTC	CASSSARSSTF
TRBJ1-2	-	-	TRBV5-4	TGTGCCAGCAGCTTAAAACCAGACAGTCCCTATGGCTACACCTTC	CASSLKPDSPYGYTF
TRBJ1-5	-	TRBD1	TRBV19	TGTGCCAGTAACGACAGGGGCAATCAGCCCCAGCATTTT	CASNDRGNQPQHF
TRBJ2-7	-	TRBD2	TRBV5-4	TGTGCCAGCAGCTCGGGGGGGGTGACTCACTACGAGCAGTACTTC	CASSSGGVTHYEQYF
TRBJ1-1	-	TRBD1	TRBV9	TGTGCCAGCAGCGGACACAGGGGGTCAAACACTGAAGCTTTCTTT	CASSGHRGSNTEAFF
TRBJ1-1	-	TRBD1	TRBV6-5	TGTGCCAGCAGCACGTTAACCCGACAGGGGAAAGCTTTCTTT	CASSTLTRQGKAFF
TRBJ1-4	-	-	TRBV2	TGTGCCAGCAGCGGACAGACTAATGAAAAACTGTTTTTT	CASSGQTNEKLFF
TRBJ1-6	-	-	TRBV5-5	TGTGCCAGCAGCTTGGTAGGGGGGGATAATTCACCCCTCCACTTT	CASSLVGGDNSPLHF
TRBJ1-6	-	-	TRBV11-2	TGTGCCAGCAGCTTAGTCGGGAATTCACCCCTCCACTTT	CASSLVGNSPLHF
TRBJ2-7	-	TRBD1	TRBV5-6	TGTGCCAGCAGCCGAACGGGGACAGAGTCCTGGGAGCAGTACTTC	CASSRTGTESWEQYF
TRBJ2-7	few	-	TRBV5-1	TGCGCCAGCAGCTTGACGGACGAGCAGTACTTC	CASSLTDEQYF
TRBJ1-2	once	TRBD1	TRBV7-2	TGTGCCAGCAGCTTGGGTCAGGGGGCGCTCGGCTACACCTTC	CASSLGQGALGYTF
TRBJ1-6	-	TRBD1	TRBV2	TGTGCCAGCAGTCGGGACAGTTCTGAAAATTCACCCCTCCACTTT	CASSRDSSENSPLHF
TRBJ1-1	-	-	TRBV19	TGTGCCAGTAGTATAAGGGAGGTATCGGCGGGCACTGAAGCTTTCTTT	CASSIREVSAGTEAFF
TRBJ2-3	-	-	TRBV7-2	TGTGCCAGCAGCTTAGGGCTAGCTACAGATACGCAGTATTTT	CASSLGLATDTQYF
TRBJ1-5	-	-	TRBV7-2	TGTGCCAGTGGGGCAAGACTCATGCGGGAATATGGCAATCAGCCCCAGCATTTT	CASGARLMREYGNQPQHF
TRBJ2-7	once	TRBD2	TRBV5-1	TGCGCCAGCAGCTTGGTCCTAGCGGGAGACCTCTCCTACGAGCAGTACTTC	CASSLVLAGDLSYEQYF
TRBJ2-3	-	TRBD2	TRBV5-4	TGTGCCAGCAGCCCGGGACTAGCGGGAGGAACAGATACGCAGTATTTT	CASSPGLAGGTDTQYF
TRBJ2-3	-	-	TRBV12-3/TRBV12-4	TGTGCCAGCAGTTTCAGGGGCACAGATACGCAGTATTTT	CASSFRGTDTQYF
TRBJ1-4	-	-	TRBV30	TGTGCCTGGAGTGTAAGGTTGGCAGGGCGGAGAGAAAAACTGTTTTTT	CAWSVRLAGRREKLFF
TRBJ2-2	-	TRBD2	TRBV3-1/TRBV3-2	TGTGCCAGCAGCCAGGGGGGGACCGGGGAGCTGTTTTTT	CASSQGGTGELFF
TRBJ1-2	-	-	TRBV29-1	TGCAGCGTTGCAGGGTCGTCTCATGGCTACACCTTC	CSVAGSSHGYTF
TRBJ2-7	-	-	TRBV28	TGTGCCAGCAGTCCGCAGGATATCTACGAGCAGTACTTC	CASSPQDIYEQYF
TRBJ2-1	-	-	TRBV7-9	TGTGCCAGCAGCAAACGATGGGGAGGGGACATCAATGAGCAGTTCTTC	CASSKRWGGDINEQFF
TRBJ1-5	-	TRBD1	TRBV9	TGTGCCAGCAGCGCGACAGGGGGCGAGGGTCAGCCCCAGCATTTT	CASSATGGEGQPQHF
TRBJ1-4	-	TRBD1	TRBV6-5	TGTGCCAGCAGAGACAGGGGGGACACTGAAAAACTGTTTTTT	CASRDRGDTEKLFF
TRBJ1-1	once	-	TRBV5-4	TGTGCCAGCAGCTTGGCGGGGTTTCACACTGAAGCTTTCTTT	CASSLAGFHTEAFF
TRBJ2-6	-	-	TRBV29-1	TGCAGCGTTGAATTAGGACAGACGAGCTCTGGGGCCAACGTCCTGACTTTC	CSVELGQTSSGANVLTF
TRBJ2-2	-	-	TRBV6-4	TGTGCCAGCAGTGTTTCAGGAGGAACCGGGGAGCTGTTTTTT	CASSVSGGTGELFF
TRBJ2-1	-	TRBD2	TRBV7-3	TGTGCCAGCAGTCAAGAAGGACTAGCGGGGGGGCCGGGCCCCTACAATGAGCAGTTCTTC	CASSQEGLAGGPGPYNEQFF
TRBJ1-1	few	TRBD1	TRBV19	TGTGCCAGTAGTGCCGACAGGGAGAACACTGAAGCTTTCTTT	CASSADRENTEAFF
TRBJ2-1	-	-	TRBV7-2	TGTGCCAGCAGCTTAAGAGGGGGATGGAGCTCCTACAATGAGCAGTTCTTC	CASSLRGGWSSYNEQFF
TRBJ1-5	-	-	TRBV10-3	TGTGCCATCAGTGAGGGTGGCAGCAATCAGCCCCAGCATTTT	CAISEGGSNQPQHF
TRBJ2-7	-	-	TRBV19	TGTGCCAGCCCCCTTTTGGCTGCCCCCTACGAGCAGTACTTC	CASPLLAAPYEQYF
TRBJ2-1	-	-	TRBV21-1	TGTGCCAGCAGCGACCAGCGGGGGAGCTCCTACAATGAGCAGTTCTTC	CASSDQRGSSYNEQFF
TRBJ1-5	-	-	TRBV15	TGTGCCACCAGCAGAGGAACAGGGCGCAATCAGCCCCAGCATTTT	CATSRGTGRNQPQHF
TRBJ1-5	-	TRBD1	TRBV6-2/TRBV6-3	TGTGCCAGCAGTGCTGACAGGGACCCCAATCAGCCCCAGCATTTT	CASSADRDPNQPQHF
TRBJ1-4	-	-	TRBV5-6	TGTGCCAGCAGCTTACAGGGTACTAATGAAAAACTGTTTTTT	CASSLQGTNEKLFF
TRBJ1-1	-	-	TRBV6-2/TRBV6-3	TGTGCCAGCAGTTACAGGTTAACGGCACGGGGGAACACTGAAGCTTTCTTT	CASSYRLTARGNTEAFF
TRBJ2-1	-	TRBD2	TRBV6-5	TGTGCCAGCACTTTGCGGGGAGCGGGAGGCCTAGAGCAGTTCTTC	CASTLRGAGGLEQFF
TRBJ1-4	few	-	TRBV11-3	TGTGCCAGCAGCTTATGGGGAGGGGTCGGAGAAAAACTGTTTTTT	CASSLWGGVGEKLFF
TRBJ2-7	-	TRBD2	TRBV7-8	TGTGCCAGCAGCTTAGCCCCGGCTAGCGGGTCGGTCGAGCAGTACTTC	CASSLAPASGSVEQYF
TRBJ1-2	-	-	TRBV30	TGTGCCTGGAGTCGGGGGGGCTTCAACGTGGCTAACTATGGCTACACCTTC	CAWSRGGFNVANYGYTF
TRBJ2-1	-	-	TRBV24-1	TGTGCCACCAGTGACACGGCCCTAGGGGATGATGACTACAATGAGCAGTTCTTC	CATSDTALGDDDYNEQFF
TRBJ1-1	-	TRBD1	TRBV28	TGTGCCAGCCTGGGACAGGGGGGCACTGAAGCTTTCTTT	CASLGQGGTEAFF
TRBJ2-5	-	-	TRBV12-3/TRBV12-4	TGTGCCAGCAGTTTGTGGGGGCAGGAGACCCAGTACTTC	CASSLWGQETQYF
TRBJ2-7	-	TRBD1	TRBV7-2	TGTGCCAGCAGCCGTACAGGGGGCGATTTGTACGAGCAGTACTTC	CASSRTGGDLYEQYF
TRBJ2-1	-	TRBD1	TRBV11-2	TGTGCCAGCAGCTTAGGACGAGACAGGGTTACAAATGAGCAGTTCTTC	CASSLGRDRVTNEQFF
TRBJ1-1	-	-	TRBV5-4	TGTGCCAGCAGCCGCGACGCGAGGACTGAAGCTTTCTTT	CASSRDARTEAFF
TRBJ2-1	-	TRBD2	TRBV19	TGTGCCAGTAGTGCCCGGGGAGGGATGGTCTACAATGAGCAGTTCTTC	CASSARGGMVYNEQFF
TRBJ1-1	-	TRBD1	TRBV7-2	TGTGCCAGCAGCCTAGACAGGGTTCGAACTGAAGCTTTCTTT	CASSLDRVRTEAFF
TRBJ1-1	few	-	TRBV5-6	TGTGCCAGCAGCTTGCGGTGGACAGTGAACACTGAAGCTTTCTTT	CASSLRWTVNTEAFF
TRBJ2-4	-	TRBD2	TRBV28	TGTGCCAGCAGTCCCCGGGCCGGGGGGAACATTCAGTACTTC	CASSPRAGGNIQYF